A selection of T cell receptor beta chains follows, all from one sample in a study of T cells in Graves' hyperthyroidism and ophthalmopathy. From the multiplex PCR reads, TCRdb called clonotypes with MiXCR, one entry per CDR3 protein. The table shows approximately 610,000 distinct CDR3 sequences, with roughly 14% occurring only once. Sequenced input: blood. These receptor sequences come from a woman between 40 and 50 years old with Graves' ophthalmopathy. Both conserved end residues are part of each CDR3. Each record gives: clone size, J gene, D gene, V gene, CDR3 protein, CDR3 DNA. A D gene is named only where the DNA matches it firmly. A row's size may be missing; if present it is once, few, many or a size class.

size: many; J: TRBJ2-2; D: NA; V: TRBV6-4; CDR3: CASSESSPYAANTGELFF; DNA: TGTGCCAGCAGTGAGTCTAGCCCATACGCCGCGAACACCGGGGAGCTGTTTTTT
size: many; J: TRBJ2-3; D: TRBD2; V: TRBV6-5; CDR3: CASSYSGGADTQYF; DNA: TGTGCCAGCAGTTACAGCGGGGGGGCAGATACGCAGTATTTT
size: many; J: TRBJ1-2; D: NA; V: TRBV19; CDR3: CASSTRVHGYTF; DNA: TGTGCCAGTAGTACCAGGGTTCATGGCTACACCTTC
size: few; J: TRBJ2-5; D: NA; V: TRBV20-1; CDR3: CSANEGDGETQYF; DNA: TGCAGTGCTAACGAGGGAGACGGGGAGACCCAGTACTTC
size: few; J: TRBJ1-1; D: TRBD1; V: TRBV11-2; CDR3: CASSLRTGNAMNTEAFF; DNA: TGTGCCAGCAGCCTCCGGACAGGGAACGCTATGAACACTGAAGCTTTCTTT
size: many; J: TRBJ1-2; D: TRBD1; V: TRBV29-1; CDR3: CSVPGTGGGIYGYTF; DNA: TGCAGCGTTCCCGGGACAGGGGGCGGTATCTATGGCTACACCTTC
size: NA; J: TRBJ2-2; D: TRBD2; V: TRBV20-1; CDR3: CSAGAGVNTGELFF; DNA: TGCAGTGCGGGAGCGGGAGTGAACACCGGGGAGCTGTTTTTT
size: many; J: TRBJ2-7; D: NA; V: TRBV7-2; CDR3: CASSSSESYEQYF; DNA: TGTGCCAGCAGCTCTAGCGAATCCTACGAGCAGTACTTC
size: few; J: TRBJ2-3; D: NA; V: TRBV27; CDR3: CASSLSWADTQYF; DNA: TGTGCCAGCAGTTTATCTTGGGCAGATACGCAGTATTTT
size: many; J: TRBJ1-5; D: NA; V: TRBV30; CDR3: CAWSWGNQPQHF; DNA: TGTGCCTGGAGTTGGGGGAATCAGCCCCAGCATTTT
size: NA; J: TRBJ1-1; D: NA; V: TRBV30; CDR3: CAWSDSPLNTEAFF; DNA: TGTGCCTGGAGTGACAGTCCTTTGAACACTGAAGCTTTCTTT
size: NA; J: TRBJ2-2; D: NA; V: TRBV6-5; CDR3: CASSYVSGSNGELFF; DNA: TGTGCCAGCAGTTACGTGTCAGGGAGCAACGGGGAGCTGTTTTTT
size: NA; J: TRBJ2-7; D: TRBD1; V: TRBV28; CDR3: CASSLFEDGGQDKSYEQYF; DNA: TGTGCCAGCAGTTTATTCGAGGACGGGGGACAGGACAAATCCTACGAGCAGTACTTC
size: NA; J: TRBJ2-5; D: TRBD1; V: TRBV29-1; CDR3: CSVDGTGDDPFQETQYF; DNA: TGCAGCGTTGACGGGACAGGGGACGACCCGTTCCAAGAGACCCAGTACTTC
size: many; J: TRBJ1-1; D: NA; V: TRBV12-3/TRBV12-4; CDR3: CASILGGGPWRFF; DNA: TGTGCCAGCATCTTAGGGGGGGGACCGTGGCGGTTCTTT
size: many; J: TRBJ1-5; D: NA; V: TRBV28; CDR3: CASSPLVRGAIPQHF; DNA: TGTGCCAGCAGTCCCCTCGTCCGGGGAGCGATCCCCCAGCATTTT
size: many; J: TRBJ2-7; D: NA; V: TRBV28; CDR3: CASSARPRSQVYF; DNA: TGTGCCAGCAGTGCTCGACCGAGAAGTCAGGTCTACTTC
size: many; J: TRBJ2-2; D: NA; V: TRBV29-1; CDR3: CSVEGKAWGTGELFF; DNA: TGCAGCGTTGAAGGCAAGGCCTGGGGGACCGGGGAGCTGTTTTTT
size: NA; J: TRBJ2-7; D: TRBD2; V: TRBV11-1; CDR3: CASSSTDVKREGLYEQYF; DNA: TGTGCCAGCAGCTCGACAGACGTCAAGCGGGAGGGCCTTTACGAGCAGTACTTC
size: once; J: TRBJ2-5; D: NA; V: TRBV6-1; CDR3: CASNPTGGRRETQYF; DNA: TGTGCCAGCAACCCGACAGGCGGAAGACGAGAGACCCAGTACTTC
size: few; J: TRBJ2-6; D: NA; V: TRBV11-1; CDR3: CASSARGQGKGSGANVLTF; DNA: TGTGCCAGCAGCGCCCGCGGGCAGGGGAAAGGATCAGGGGCCAACGTCCTGACTTTC
size: NA; J: TRBJ2-2; D: TRBD1; V: TRBV7-3; CDR3: CASSQTGGYTGELFF; DNA: TGTGCCAGCAGCCAGACAGGGGGCTACACCGGGGAGCTGTTTTTT
size: NA; J: TRBJ2-5; D: NA; V: TRBV10-1; CDR3: CASSVAIQETQYF; DNA: TGCGCCAGCAGTGTGGCGATACAAGAGACCCAGTACTTC
size: many; J: TRBJ2-2; D: NA; V: TRBV12-5; CDR3: CASGLGVATGELFF; DNA: TGTGCTAGTGGTTTGGGCGTGGCTACCGGGGAGCTGTTTTTT
size: NA; J: TRBJ2-7; D: TRBD1; V: TRBV12-3/TRBV12-4; CDR3: CASSLTGSHYEQYF; DNA: TGTGCCAGCAGTTTGACAGGGAGTCACTACGAGCAGTACTTC
size: few; J: TRBJ2-5; D: NA; V: TRBV5-1; CDR3: CASSLGGGITQETQYF; DNA: TGCGCCAGCAGCTTGGGTGGAGGGATCACCCAAGAGACCCAGTACTTC
size: NA; J: TRBJ2-7; D: NA; V: TRBV30; CDR3: CAWSGSASYGQYF; DNA: TGTGCCTGGAGCGGATCAGCCTCCTACGGGCAGTACTTC
size: few; J: TRBJ1-1; D: NA; V: TRBV4-1; CDR3: CASSHPPSGLRGAFF; DNA: TGCGCCAGCAGCCATCCCCCGAGCGGCCTTAGAGGAGCTTTCTTT
size: NA; J: TRBJ2-5; D: TRBD2; V: TRBV6-1; CDR3: CASKTSGGKVTQYF; DNA: TGTGCCAGCAAGACTAGCGGTGGCAAGGTGACCCAGTACTTC
size: many; J: TRBJ2-5; D: NA; V: TRBV28; CDR3: CASSSGSVDQETQYF; DNA: TGTGCCAGCAGCTCTGGGAGTGTAGACCAAGAGACCCAGTACTTC
size: few; J: TRBJ2-7; D: TRBD2; V: TRBV10-3; CDR3: CAISVHGQARWRGGYEQYF; DNA: TGTGCCATCAGTGTCCATGGACAGGCCCGATGGCGGGGGGGCTACGAGCAGTACTTC
size: many; J: TRBJ2-1; D: TRBD1; V: TRBV6-1; CDR3: CASSPGTGAYNEQFF; DNA: TGTGCCAGCAGTCCCGGGACAGGGGCTTACAATGAGCAGTTCTTC
size: NA; J: TRBJ1-1; D: NA; V: TRBV27; CDR3: CASSLSENAEAFF; DNA: TGTGCCAGCAGTTTGTCCGAGAACGCTGAAGCTTTCTTT
size: many; J: TRBJ2-5; D: TRBD2; V: TRBV19; CDR3: CASSIDGLAGETQYF; DNA: TGTGCCAGTAGTATAGATGGACTAGCGGGAGAGACCCAGTACTTC
size: many; J: TRBJ2-5; D: TRBD1; V: TRBV6-1; CDR3: CASSEVGQGSTQYF; DNA: TGTGCCAGCAGTGAAGTGGGACAGGGGTCGACCCAGTACTTC
size: many; J: TRBJ1-1; D: TRBD1; V: TRBV11-3; CDR3: CASSLGTGGGNTEAFF; DNA: TGTGCCAGCAGCTTAGGCACAGGGGGAGGGAACACTGAAGCTTTCTTT
size: few; J: TRBJ2-1; D: NA; V: TRBV5-1; CDR3: CASSFPSGARPNEQFF; DNA: TGCGCCAGCAGTTTCCCCTCAGGCGCCCGTCCCAATGAGCAGTTCTTC
size: many; J: TRBJ1-3; D: NA; V: TRBV5-6; CDR3: CASSGTARRLSGNTIYF; DNA: TGTGCCAGCTCGGGGACCGCGAGGAGGCTCTCTGGAAACACCATATATTTT
size: once; J: TRBJ2-7; D: TRBD1; V: TRBV6-1; CDR3: CASSIARGQRDEQYF; DNA: TGTGCCAGTAGTATCGCCCGGGGACAGAGAGACGAGCAGTACTTC
size: many; J: TRBJ1-1; D: NA; V: TRBV30; CDR3: CAWSTQSATEAFF; DNA: TGTGCCTGGAGTACCCAGTCAGCCACTGAAGCTTTCTTT
size: NA; J: TRBJ1-2; D: TRBD1; V: TRBV4-1; CDR3: CASSQDPGQGYYGYTF; DNA: TGCGCCAGCAGCCAAGATCCAGGACAGGGTTACTATGGCTACACCTTC
size: once; J: TRBJ1-3; D: NA; V: TRBV28; CDR3: CASSLRPFGGNTIYF; DNA: TGTGCCAGCAGTCTCCGACCATTCGGTGGAAACACCATATATTTT
size: many; J: TRBJ1-2; D: NA; V: TRBV6-2/TRBV6-3; CDR3: CASSYDGNYGYTF; DNA: TGTGCCAGCAGTTACGACGGGAACTATGGCTACACCTTC
size: once; J: TRBJ2-7; D: NA; V: TRBV2; CDR3: CASSVEGAVYEQYF; DNA: TGTGCCAGCAGTGTCGAGGGAGCTGTATACGAGCAGTACTTC
size: many; J: TRBJ2-5; D: NA; V: TRBV6-5; CDR3: CASRREYQETQYF; DNA: TGTGCCAGCAGAAGGGAGTACCAAGAGACCCAGTACTTC
size: many; J: TRBJ2-2; D: NA; V: TRBV6-2/TRBV6-3; CDR3: CASSYYPAGNTGELFF; DNA: TGTGCCAGCAGTTACTACCCGGCGGGGAACACCGGGGAGCTGTTTTTT
size: many; J: TRBJ2-7; D: TRBD1; V: TRBV20-1; CDR3: CSAAPTGDTYEQYF; DNA: TGCAGTGCCGCCCCCACAGGGGACACCTACGAGCAGTACTTC
size: NA; J: TRBJ2-7; D: NA; V: TRBV5-1; CDR3: CASAVGPGSYEQYF; DNA: TGCGCCAGCGCGGTCGGCCCTGGATCCTACGAGCAGTACTTC
size: many; J: TRBJ2-7; D: TRBD1; V: TRBV28; CDR3: CASSLGDRGPYEQYF; DNA: TGTGCCAGCAGTTTAGGCGACAGGGGGCCGTACGAGCAGTACTTC
size: many; J: TRBJ1-1; D: TRBD1; V: TRBV6-2/TRBV6-3; CDR3: CASSWDRDSPEAFF; DNA: TGTGCCAGCAGTTGGGACAGGGATTCCCCTGAAGCTTTCTTT
size: NA; J: TRBJ2-7; D: NA; V: TRBV6-1; CDR3: CASSEGGVGEQYF; DNA: TGTGCCAGCAGTGAAGGGGGAGTGGGCGAGCAGTACTTC